The present T cell receptor (beta chain) was sequenced within a study of blood T cell repertoires in COVID-19. Study-level background: Sources were T cells, B-cell-depleted T cells, or PBMCs; the material itself was cDNA or gDNA.

Followed over time, Seattle patients had been enrolled while infection was active. Germline-derived CDR1 and CDR2 are MNHEY and SMNVEV (reference sequence). V was pared by 3 bases and J by 7 bases, with 11 bases of the junction left unmatched. This CDR3 comprises 17 residues. Per the original methods: It was from reference gene primer amplification that nucleated cell counts were estimated. This table comes from immunoSEQ multiplex PCR, and its TCRdb copy is limited to in-frame clones, with some not included. V, J and clone size are those of that table, while D and trimming were read from the DNA. The sample carries 300,000 to 350,000 clones, roughly nine tenths recorded once.

The V gene is TRBV27, the J gene TRBJ2-1, with 11 nucleotides matching TRBD2. This sequence was found in a woman in her 30s with COVID-19, enrolled during active disease. Sequenced input: peripheral blood. The CDR3 DNA reads as TGTGCCAGCAGTTTTCGGCTAGCGGGAGGAGGTTGGAATGAGCAGTTCTTC. Translated, it gives CASSFRLAGGGWNEQFF.